One and the same sample provided the 4 T cell receptor beta chains below, sequenced in a study of brain T cells in children with intractable seizures. Here immunoSEQ multiplex PCR was the method, and the copy in TCRdb shows in-frame clones only, minus some. The repertoire consists of roughly 80,000 clones, with more than 75% occurring once and the leading ten covering 20% to 25%. Specimen: peripheral blood, collected at surgery. All receptors come from a girl aged 2 to 10 with Rasmussen encephalitis and intractable seizures.

The V gene is TRBV6-5, the J gene TRBJ1-2; D gene uncertain. Deletions cut 8 bases from V and 8 bases from J, with 21 bases between. This CDR3 has 14 residues. Germline assignment: CDR1 MNHEY and CDR2 SVGAGI. The CDR3 here is CASPGEVGWSGYTF. The CDR3 coding sequence is TGTGCCAGCCCCGGGGAAGTGGGGTGGTCGGGCTACACCTTC.

The chain couples TRBV23-1 to TRBJ2-1; D remains unclear. TRBV23-1 is an open reading frame, and its role is uncertain. The CDR3 extends over 11 amino acids. Trimming shortened V by 8 bases and J by 9 bases, and 11 bases separated the two germline ends. The CDR3, as DNA: TGCGCCAGCGTTCAGATGGGTGAGCAGTTCTTC. Translating gives CASVQMGEQFF.

Only one count was recorded for this clone. The chain carries TRBV5-6 and TRBJ1-1, with D uncertain. CDR3 length: 13 amino acids. Germline-derived CDR1 and CDR2 are SGHDT and YYEEEE. V lost 1 base to trimming and J lost 4 bases, with 8 bases between them. CDR3 sequence reads: CASSLLGGTEAFF. The CDR3 DNA follows: TGTGCCAGCAGCTTGTTGGGTGGCACTGAAGCTTTCTTT.

The chain couples TRBV9 to TRBJ1-2; 8 nucleotides agree with TRBD1. Germline V gives CDR1 SGDLS, CDR2 YYNGEE. J lost 3 bases, V lost 3 bases, and 4 bases had no gene match. The CDR3 runs 14 residues. The CDR3 coding sequence is TGTGCCAGCAGCGGGACAGGGACACACTATGGCTACACCTTC. It encodes CASSGTGTHYGYTF.